Here is one TCR beta chain with its context. These data are taken from a study of spatial heterogeneity in lung cancer. The wider study: In raw reads, more than eight appearances on average were recorded for each unique TCR and UMI combination.

This CDR3 comprises 14 residues. V lost 5 bases and J lost 0; bases outside the gene matches: 4. Germline V gene data show CDR1 as DFQATT and CDR2 as SNEGSKA (reference sequence). Every molecule of TCR cDNA had its own unique molecular identifier. TCRdb reprocessed the 5' RACE reads via MiXCR and lists one record per CDR3 protein. The table includes 20,000 or so distinct CDR3 sequences, 3% to 3.5% detected once. As for time point: sample taken at primary tumor resection. Specimen: PBMCs, collected at surgery. The TCR sequence derives from a female donor with early-stage non-small cell lung cancer. The rearrangement joins TRBV20-1 to TRBJ2-3, with TRBD2 matching 8 bases. The CDR3 sequence is CSAGASGSTDTQYF. DNA for the CDR3: TGCAGTGCTGGGGCTAGCGGGAGCACAGATACGCAGTATTTT.